Sequencing of this T cell receptor (beta chain) was carried out in a study of spatial heterogeneity in lung cancer. Time point reported: sample taken at primary tumor resection. TCRdb fed the 5' RACE reads into MiXCR, producing one record per CDR3 protein. The table shows over 50,000 distinct CDR3 sequences, with about 6.3% occurring only once. This clonotype originated in a female donor with early-stage non-small cell lung cancer. This sample comprised PBMCs, obtained at surgery.

Here the CDR3 reads CASSQVGGIGPGEQFF. CDR3 bases: TGTGCCAGCAGCCAAGTGGGGGGAATTGGGCCCGGTGAGCAGTTCTTC. The chain joins TRBV4-2 to TRBJ2-1, with D tentatively TRBD2 (6 bases). Germline V CDR1 and CDR2: LGHNA, YNFKEQ. Trimming left V 1 base short and J 9 bases short, with 19 bases between. This CDR3 has 16 amino acids.